Listed below are T cell receptor beta chains from one sample, sequenced in a study of beta chain features in type 1 diabetes. Clones were read by immunoSEQ multiplex PCR, and TCRdb kept only the in-frame ones, dropping some. The sample holds just over 600,000 clones, about 14% seen once. Sequencing was carried out using naive CD4+ T cells from blood. The origin of the receptors is a man aged 18-30 years in good health. The CDR3 runs from the conserved cysteine through the conserved F or W. D genes are given only for firm matches. A clone size is listed for some rows: how often the clone was seen (once, few, many), or a class if it is expanded.

clone_size	j_call	d_call	v_call	cdr3_aa	cdr3_nt
few	TRBJ1-2	TRBD1	TRBV7-9	CASSLGGQNYGYTF	TGTGCCAGCAGCTTAGGGGGACAGAACTATGGCTACACCTTC
.	TRBJ2-1	.	TRBV6-5	CASGDIKQFF	TGTGCCAGCGGGGATATTAAGCAGTTCTTC
few	TRBJ1-2	.	TRBV15	CATSRGAAVYGYTF	TGTGCCACCAGCAGAGGGGCAGCGGTCTATGGCTACACCTTC
few	TRBJ2-7	.	TRBV7-6	CASSSSQSYEQYF	TGTGCCAGCAGTAGTTCCCAATCCTACGAGCAGTACTTC
.	TRBJ2-3	.	TRBV5-4	CASSPLPTDTQYF	TGTGCCAGCAGCCCCCTCCCCACAGATACGCAGTATTTT
few	TRBJ2-7	TRBD1	TRBV6-6	CASSSWTGGEQYF	TGTGCCAGCAGTTCCTGGACAGGGGGCGAGCAGTACTTC
.	TRBJ1-1	.	TRBV4-2	CASSQDWGQEAGAFF	TGTGCCAGCAGCCAAGACTGGGGTCAGGAGGCTGGCGCTTTCTTT
few	TRBJ2-7	TRBD1	TRBV10-3	CAIRDWTGTYEQYF	TGTGCCATCAGGGATTGGACAGGGACCTACGAGCAGTACTTC
few	TRBJ2-7	.	TRBV18	CASSPGGPYEQYF	TGTGCCAGCTCACCGGGGGGGCCCTACGAGCAGTACTTC
few	TRBJ1-2	.	TRBV28	CASSWGILYGYTF	TGTGCCAGCAGCTGGGGGATACTCTATGGCTACACCTTC
.	TRBJ2-7	TRBD1	TRBV19	CASSRTGAYEQYF	TGTGCCAGTAGCCGGACAGGGGCCTACGAGCAGTACTTC
.	TRBJ2-1	.	TRBV19	CASKGGINEQFF	TGTGCCAGTAAGGGCGGGATCAATGAGCAGTTCTTC
.	TRBJ2-4	.	TRBV5-1	CASSVDSRHNNIQYF	TGCGCCAGCAGCGTCGACAGTCGCCACAATAACATTCAGTACTTC
few	TRBJ2-7	.	TRBV7-2	CASSLALLDEQYF	TGTGCCAGCAGCTTAGCGCTTTTGGACGAGCAGTACTTC
few	TRBJ2-1	TRBD2	TRBV10-2	CASRSSGGPGNEQFF	TGCGCCAGCAGAAGTAGCGGGGGGCCGGGCAATGAGCAGTTCTTC
few	TRBJ1-1	.	TRBV7-2	CASSLMGDTEAFF	TGTGCCAGCAGCTTAATGGGGGACACTGAAGCTTTCTTT
few	TRBJ2-1	TRBD2	TRBV19	CASSNAGDSYNEQFF	TGTGCCAGTAGTAACGCGGGAGACTCCTACAATGAGCAGTTCTTC
few	TRBJ2-7	.	TRBV4-1	CASSQPRSGSYEQYF	TGCGCCAGCAGCCAACCCCGGTCAGGCTCCTACGAGCAGTACTTC
.	TRBJ2-1	.	TRBV5-1	CASSLPGVGNEQFF	TGCGCCAGCAGCTTGCCAGGGGTGGGCAATGAGCAGTTCTTC
few	TRBJ2-1	.	TRBV5-4	CASSDYRSYNEQFF	TGTGCCAGCAGCGACTATAGGTCCTACAATGAGCAGTTCTTC
few	TRBJ2-7	TRBD2	TRBV4-3	CASSQEQGGVGSEQYF	TGCGCCAGCAGCCAAGAGCAGGGAGGGGTTGGGAGCGAGCAGTACTTC
few	TRBJ2-2	.	TRBV18	CASSPRPNTGELFF	TGTGCCAGCTCACCTCGTCCGAACACCGGGGAGCTGTTTTTT
.	TRBJ2-7	TRBD1	TRBV28	CASSLGQGGEQYF	TGTGCCAGCAGCCTCGGACAGGGGGGCGAGCAGTACTTC
.	TRBJ2-5	.	TRBV6-5	CASSYPPGGRETQYF	TGTGCCAGCAGTTACCCCCCCGGGGGGCGAGAGACCCAGTACTTC
.	TRBJ2-1	.	TRBV29-1	CSVGRGVYEQFF	TGCAGCGTTGGCAGGGGGGTGTATGAGCAGTTCTTC
.	TRBJ1-5	.	TRBV5-4	CASSLDSGPNQPQHF	TGTGCCAGCAGCTTGGACAGCGGGCCCAATCAGCCCCAGCATTTT
.	TRBJ1-1	.	TRBV9	CASSLPPLGPNTEAFF	TGTGCCAGCAGCCTCCCCCCTTTGGGTCCGAACACTGAAGCTTTCTTT
few	TRBJ2-3	TRBD1	TRBV28	CAISLGRTGKADTQYF	TGTGCCATCTCCCTGGGTCGGACAGGGAAGGCAGATACGCAGTATTTT
few	TRBJ2-1	.	TRBV4-1	CASSQTLTPSSYNEQFF	TGCGCCAGCAGCCAGACCTTAACACCGAGCTCCTACAATGAGCAGTTCTTC
.	TRBJ1-1	.	TRBV5-1	CASSLIGTQNTEAFF	TGCGCCAGCAGCTTGATCGGGACTCAGAACACTGAAGCTTTCTTT
few	TRBJ2-6	.	TRBV7-2	CASSNRVGDVLTF	TGTGCCAGCAGCAATAGAGTAGGGGACGTCCTGACTTTC
.	TRBJ1-1	TRBD1	TRBV10-3	CAISQTGTEAFF	TGTGCCATCAGCCAGACAGGGACTGAAGCTTTCTTT
few	TRBJ2-1	.	TRBV2	CASSVRGIGEQFF	TGTGCCAGCAGTGTTAGGGGGATAGGTGAGCAGTTCTTC
many	TRBJ1-5	.	TRBV13	CASSLAGNQPQHF	TGTGCCAGCAGCTTAGCGGGTAATCAGCCCCAGCATTTT
few	TRBJ1-2	.	TRBV4-1	CASSQSQDTRAYGYTF	TGCGCCAGCAGCCAAAGTCAAGATACAAGGGCCTATGGCTACACCTTC
.	TRBJ2-5	.	TRBV29-1	CSVESQGLETQYF	TGCAGCGTTGAAAGCCAGGGTCTCGAGACCCAGTACTTC
.	TRBJ2-5	.	TRBV28	CASSLRVKETQYF	TGTGCCAGCAGTTTACGGGTAAAAGAGACCCAGTACTTC
.	TRBJ2-7	TRBD2	TRBV9	CASSVRSSGGDEQYF	TGTGCCAGCAGCGTAAGGTCCAGCGGGGGCGACGAGCAGTACTTC
few	TRBJ2-2	.	TRBV14	CASSQDYGRTGELFF	TGTGCCAGCAGCCAAGATTATGGACGTACCGGGGAGCTGTTTTTT
.	TRBJ2-7	TRBD2	TRBV7-2	CASSLTVPGGPYEQYF	TGTGCCAGCAGCTTAACGGTTCCGGGGGGTCCCTACGAGCAGTACTTC
few	TRBJ2-1	.	TRBV7-2	CASSSLPDFYNEQFF	TGTGCCAGCAGCTCCCTACCGGACTTTTACAATGAGCAGTTCTTC
.	TRBJ2-2	.	TRBV19	CASSIPTGVPGELFF	TGTGCCAGTAGTATTCCAACCGGGGTCCCCGGGGAGCTGTTTTTT
few	TRBJ2-5	.	TRBV5-1	CASSLQGAQETQYF	TGCGCCAGCAGCTTACAGGGCGCGCAAGAGACCCAGTACTTC
.	TRBJ2-3	.	TRBV9	CASSLITDTQYF	TGTGCCAGCAGCCTAATCACAGATACGCAGTATTTT
few	TRBJ2-7	.	TRBV19	CASSIDVVGYEQYF	TGTGCCAGTAGTATCGACGTAGTGGGTTACGAGCAGTACTTC
.	TRBJ1-2	.	TRBV4-2	CASRHPLYRSRDTNYGYTF	TGTGCCAGCAGACATCCCCTTTATCGCTCGAGAGACACCAACTATGGCTACACCTTC
few	TRBJ2-3	TRBD1	TRBV4-3	CASSQVDRPRTDTQYF	TGCGCCAGCAGCCAGGTGGACAGGCCCCGCACAGATACGCAGTATTTT
.	TRBJ1-2	.	TRBV5-4	CASSPGGGWVYGYTF	TGTGCCAGCAGCCCCGGGGGGGGCTGGGTCTATGGCTACACCTTC
few	TRBJ1-5	.	TRBV4-2	CASSQGSGFQPQHF	TGTGCCAGCAGCCAAGGGAGCGGTTTTCAGCCCCAGCATTTT
few	TRBJ2-7	TRBD1	TRBV25-1	CASGGQTYEQYF	TGTGCCAGCGGGGGACAGACCTACGAGCAGTACTTC
.	TRBJ1-2	.	TRBV5-1	CASSFDSTYGYTF	TGCGCCAGCAGCTTTGACAGTACCTACGGCTACACCTTC
few	TRBJ2-7	.	TRBV7-9	CASSLRGPLLSYEQYF	TGTGCCAGCAGCTTACGCGGTCCGCTGCTATCCTACGAGCAGTACTTC
.	TRBJ1-2	.	TRBV6-5	CASSYSRQANYGYTF	TGTGCCAGCAGTTACTCGAGACAGGCCAACTATGGCTACACCTTC
.	TRBJ1-4	TRBD1	TRBV5-4	CASSLDRHNEKLFF	TGTGCCAGCAGCCTGGACAGGCATAATGAAAAACTGTTTTTT
.	TRBJ2-7	TRBD1	TRBV15	CATSRDRVAGGHGQYF	TGTGCCACCAGCAGAGATAGAGTTGCAGGGGGCCATGGGCAGTACTTC